These 12 T cell receptor beta chains were all obtained from the same sample, sequenced in a study of blood T cell repertoires in COVID-19. The method was immunoSEQ multiplex PCR; TCRdb's version includes in-frame clones alone and lacks a portion of them. Seen here are about 31,000 clones, 88% observed once, and the top ten hold 7.9%. The sample was peripheral blood. The receptor source for this set is a man in his 60s with COVID-19, enrolled during active disease.

The chain employs TRBV7-3 and TRBJ2-1; TRBD1 is a possible D gene (6 bases). The CDR3 runs 15 residues. V lost 4 bases and J 2 bases, leaving 12 bases between the germline ends. CDR1 and CDR2 (germline): SGHTA, FQGTGA. CDR3 in DNA: TGTGCCAGCAGCTCCGACAGGCCTCCCTACAATGAGCAGTTCTTC. Protein sequence: CASSSDRPPYNEQFF.

This chain joins TRBV28 and TRBJ2-7; tentative D call: TRBD1 (6 bases). With 5 bases removed from V and 1 base from J, the gap between germline ends came to 18 bases. Germline CDR1 and CDR2: MDHEN and SYDVKM. The CDR3 runs to 16 residues. CDR3 sequence: CASSESSGEYSYEQYF. Written as DNA, the CDR3 is TGTGCCAGCAGTGAGTCATCAGGGGAATATTCCTACGAGCAGTACTTC. Supplemented by reference TRBV28 and TRBJ2-7, the full variable domain reads DVKVTQSSRYLVKRTGEKVFLECVQDMDHENMFWYRQDPGLGLRLIYFSYDVKMKEKGDIPEGYSVSREKKERFSLILESASTNQTSMYLCASSESSGEYSYEQYFGPGTRLTVT.

The rearrangement uses TRBV4-3 and TRBJ1-2, with TRBD1 identical over 10 bases. CDR1 is LGHNA and CDR2 is YSLEER in the germline V gene. This CDR3 spans 14 amino acids. With V trimmed by 4 bases and J by 8 bases, 7 bases remained unmatched. The CDR3 loop reads CASSRDRGYHGYTF. In DNA, the CDR3 is TGCGCCAGCAGCCGGGACAGGGGCTATCACGGCTACACCTTC.

The rearrangement joins TRBV7-2 to TRBJ1-1; no clear D gene. The V and J ends lost 1 base and 4 bases respectively, with 10 bases between them. This CDR3 has 14 amino acids. Germline assignment: CDR1 SGHTA and CDR2 FQGNSA. CDR3 in amino acids: CASSLGFGSTEAFF. In nucleotides, the CDR3 is TGTGCCAGCAGCTTAGGGTTTGGGAGCACTGAAGCTTTCTTT. Full variable domain (remainder filled in from reference TRBV7-2 and TRBJ1-1): GAGVSQSPSNKVTEKGKDVELRCDPISGHTALYWYRQSLGQGLEFLIYFQGNSAPDKSGLPSDRFSAERTGGSVSTLTIQRTQQEDSAVYLCASSLGFGSTEAFFGQGTRLTVV.

The rearrangement joins TRBV5-1 to TRBJ2-1, with TRBD2 as a possible D gene (6 bases). The V gene's germline CDR1 is SGHRS and CDR2 YFSETQ. CDR3 length equals 15 residues. V was trimmed by 0 bases and J by 0 bases, leaving 7 bases between them. The CDR3 coding sequence is TGCGCCAGCAGCTTGGGCGGGGCCTCCTACAATGAGCAGTTCTTC. Its translation is CASSLGGASYNEQFF.

The chain has TRBV29-1 and TRBJ2-1; 9 bases line up with TRBD2. CDR1 is SQVTM and CDR2 is ANQGSEA in the germline V gene. V was clipped by 3 bases and J by 4 bases; unmatched bases: 4. This CDR3 comprises 14 residues. Here the CDR3 reads CSVEGLALYNEQFF. The CDR3 DNA follows: TGCAGCGTTGAGGGACTAGCCCTGTACAATGAGCAGTTCTTC.

The chain employs TRBV30 and TRBJ1-6, with D possibly being TRBD1 (6 bases). CDR3 length: 14 amino acids. V was shortened by 2 bases and J by 8 bases, with 13 bases between the two germline ends. CDR1 and CDR2 from the germline V gene are GTSNPN and SVGIG (reference sequence). The CDR3 spells CAWSLGPGDSPLHF. CDR3 bases: TGTGCCTGGAGTCTTGGCCCAGGGGATTCACCCCTCCACTTT.

The J gene is TRBJ1-5, the V gene TRBV4-1; 9 bases agree with TRBD1. V lost 4 bases, J lost 7 bases, and 5 bases stayed unmatched. The germline V gene encodes CDR1 MGHRA and CDR2 YSYEKL. The CDR3 has 14 residues. The CDR3 region has the DNA TGCGCCAGCAGCCCTGGGACAGGGACCCAGCCCCAGCATTTT. Residues: CASSPGTGTQPQHF.

The chain's CDR3 is CASSRGGTGTAEQYF. In nucleotides, the CDR3 is TGCGCCAGCAGCCGGGGAGGGACAGGGACGGCCGAGCAGTACTTC. This chain joins TRBV5-1 and TRBJ2-7; 9 nucleotides match TRBD1. This CDR3 spans 15 amino acids. Trimming at V came to 4 bases and at J to 6 bases, leaving 11 bases not matched to a gene. Germline V gene lookup returns CDR1 SGHRS and CDR2 YFSETQ.

V gene TRBV10-3 combines with J gene TRBJ1-2; 9 nucleotides align to TRBD1. The CDR3 has 15 amino acids. CDR1 is ENHRY and CDR2 is SYGVKD in the germline V gene. V was pared by 4 bases and J by 6 bases, with 9 bases of the junction left unmatched. The CDR3 is CAISAVTGGRDGYTF. CDR3 nucleotide sequence: TGTGCCATCAGTGCGGTGACAGGGGGTCGGGATGGCTACACCTTC.

This rearrangement joins TRBV28 to TRBJ1-4; TRBD1 matches at 7 bases. This CDR3 has 14 residues. The germline CDR1 and CDR2 sequences are MDHEN and SYDVKM. With V trimmed by 5 bases and J by 6 bases, 6 bases remained unmatched. CDR3 in DNA: TGTGCCAGCAGTACCCCGGGACAGTATGAAAAACTGTTTTTT. Protein: CASSTPGQYEKLFF.

The gene calls are TRBV30 and TRBJ1-6; D may be TRBD1 (6 bases). The V end was cut by 2 bases, the J end by 7 bases, with 12 bases between. Germline V lookup: CDR1 GTSNPN, CDR2 SVGIG (reference sequence). This CDR3 is built from 14 residues. The CDR3 nucleotides are TGTGCCTGGAGTCAGCAGGGGATGAATTCACCCCTCCACTTT. Amino acid sequence: CAWSQQGMNSPLHF.